The 19 T cell receptor beta chains listed next were all sequenced from one sample in a study of CD8+ T cells in alopecia areata. RNA was extracted and reverse transcribed into cDNA as the sequencing template. The assay was immunoSEQ multiplex PCR, and TCRdb's table has in-frame clones only and misses some. The sample holds 93,000 or so clones, about nine tenths seen once. Treatment of the sample: oral pan-JAK inhibitor, 5-10 mg twice daily. The sample was CD8+ T cells sorted from blood, taken at approximately week 30, from a patient treated with tofacitinib. These receptors were taken from a human donor with alopecia areata.

A few counts support this clone. V and J are TRBV7-6 and TRBJ2-1; TRBD2 matches at 9 bases. J was trimmed by 4 bases and V by 1 base; bases with no gene match: 2. CDR3 length equals 15 residues. CDR1 is SGHVS, CDR2 FNYEAQ, per germline. CDR3 nucleotides: TGTGCCAGCAGCTTAGGACTAGCGGATTACAATGAGCAGTTCTTC. Translated: CASSLGLADYNEQFF.

The chain has TRBV5-6 and TRBJ1-5, with D unresolved. The CDR3 consists of 15 residues. The germline V gene has CDR1 SGHDT and CDR2 YYEEEE. V lost 1 base and J 2 bases, leaving 10 bases between the germline ends. As DNA, the CDR3 is TGTGCCAGCAGCTTGTTGGGAAGGGGCAATCAGCCCCAGCATTTT. Amino acid sequence: CASSLLGRGNQPQHF.

The V gene is TRBV19, the J gene TRBJ1-2; perhaps TRBD1 as D (6 bases). The CDR3 sequence is 14 residues long. V lost 6 bases and J lost 7, with 18 bases in between. In germline, CDR1 is LNHDA, CDR2 SQIVND (reference sequence). The DNA of the CDR3 is TGTGCCAGTAGGAACAGGGAGATCTGCTGTGGCTACACCTTC. The encoded protein is CASRNREICCGYTF.

Only one count was recorded for this clone. As DNA, the CDR3 is TGCGCCAGCAGCCTCCTCCCGCATCCCCTGTGGGACTATGGCTACACCTTC. This sequence encodes CASSLLPHPLWDYGYTF. This sequence joins TRBV4-1 and TRBJ1-2; D is unresolved. The CDR3 is 17 amino acids. V dropped 4 bases and J dropped 3 bases, with 21 bases sitting between them. Looked up from germline, CDR1 is MGHRA and CDR2 is YSYEKL.

In this sample, this clone turned up a few times. CDR3 sequence (DNA): TGTGCCAGTAGTATATCCGGTTTGGGCACCGGGGAGCTGTTTTTT. This gives the protein CASSISGLGTGELFF. The J gene is TRBJ2-2, the V gene TRBV19, with D hard to call. The V end was cut by 2 bases, the J end by 4 bases, with 11 bases between. From germline, CDR1 is LNHDA and CDR2 SQIVND (reference sequence). The CDR3 runs to 15 residues.

This rearrangement joins TRBV7-8 to TRBJ2-3; perhaps D is TRBD1 or TRBD2 (5 bases each). V lost 5 bases, J lost 6 bases, and 15 bases lay in between. CDR1 SGHVS and CDR2 FQNEAQ come from the germline V gene. This CDR3 contains 14 residues. The CDR3 nucleotides read TGTGCCAGCAGCCCTACGGGGACCACCGATACGCAGTATTTT. It specifies CASSPTGTTDTQYF.

This chain uses TRBV27 with TRBJ2-3; tentative D call: TRBD2 (6 bases). The CDR3 spans 14 residues. CDR1 is MNHEY and CDR2 is SMNVEV in the germline V gene (reference sequence). Trimming left V 4 bases short and J 3 bases short, with 11 bases between. The CDR3 region is CASSSGLRTDTQYF. In DNA, the CDR3 is TGTGCCAGCAGTTCGGGACTTAGAACAGATACGCAGTATTTT.

The CDR3 DNA follows: TGTGCCAGCAGTGGGACCCGGGACAGCCAAGAGACCCAGTACTTC. Translated: CASSGTRDSQETQYF. This chain uses TRBV2 with TRBJ2-5; TRBD1 matches at 7 bases. The CDR3 length is 15 residues. Germline V lookup: CDR1 SNHLY, CDR2 FYNNEI. The ends lost 4 bases at V and 1 base at J; junction bases unmatched: 6.

V is TRBV7-8 and J is TRBJ2-7; TRBD1 is a possible D gene (6 bases). The V gene lost 5 bases and the J gene lost 9 bases, with 14 bases spanning the gap. Germline-derived CDR1 and CDR2 are SGHVS and FQNEAQ. This CDR3 has 12 residues. DNA of the CDR3: TGTGCCAGCAGCCCGGGTGGGGGCGCGCAGTACTTC. Translation gives CASSPGGGAQYF.

The rearrangement links TRBV27 to TRBJ2-5; TRBD2 aligns across 13 bases. This CDR3 has 17 residues. The germline gives CDR1 MNHEY, CDR2 SMNVEV (reference sequence). V lost 4 bases, J lost 3 bases, and 8 bases stayed unmatched. The CDR3 DNA reads as TGTGCCAGCAGTTCCGTAGGCGGACTAGCGGGAGAAGAGACCCAGTACTTC. Protein sequence: CASSSVGGLAGEETQYF.

CDR3 sequence (DNA): TGTGCCTGGAGTGTACGCGGTGAGCAGTTCTTC. Its translation: CAWSVRGEQFF. The V gene is TRBV30, the J gene TRBJ2-1; D not certain. V shed 0 bases and J shed 9 bases, with 6 bases lying between them. The CDR3 totals 11 residues. Germline V gives CDR1 GTSNPN, CDR2 SVGIG (reference sequence).

About this clone: The sample contains more than one DNA sequence encoding this CDR3. This sequence joins TRBV2 and TRBJ2-4; D unclear. The CDR3 spans 10 residues. The germline V gene encodes CDR1 SNHLY and CDR2 FYNNEI. V gave up 4 bases and J gave up 6 bases, with 1 base separating them. The CDR3 nucleotides are TGTGCCAGCAGTGGAAACATTCAGTACTTC. As protein: CASSGNIQYF.

The chain carries TRBV29-1 and TRBJ2-1; the D gene could be TRBD1 or TRBD2 (5 bases each). The CDR3 length is 13 residues. Trimming took 8 bases from V and 14 from J, leaving 25 bases between them. Germline CDR1 and CDR2: SQVTM and ANQGSEA. The CDR3 DNA reads TGCAGCATTAATGGGGGTCAGACGGCGATTAAGTTCTTC. This codes for CSINGGQTAIKFF.

The CDR3 nucleotides are TGTGCCAGCAGTTTCACCGGGACTAGGGTGAGTGAGCAGTTCTTC. Translated, it gives CASSFTGTRVSEQFF. The chain recombines TRBV27 with TRBJ2-1, with 8 bases identical to TRBD2. Trimming cost V 3 bases and J 9 bases; bases outside gene matches: 10. The length of the CDR3 is 15 residues. Germline CDR1 and CDR2: MNHEY and SMNVEV (reference sequence).

The chain links TRBV4-2 to TRBJ2-5; D is uncertain. Germline CDR1 reads LGHNA; CDR2 reads YNFKEQ. V was trimmed by 0 bases and J by 1 base, leaving 9 bases between them. The CDR3 contains 15 residues. CDR3 sequence: CASSQDGVVQETQYF. The CDR3 bases are TGTGCCAGCAGCCAAGATGGGGTCGTCCAAGAGACCCAGTACTTC.

This clone was counted once. J is TRBJ2-6 and V is TRBV11-2; 9 bases fit TRBD1. The germline V gene has CDR1 SGHAT and CDR2 FQNNGV. V lost 0 bases and J lost 0; bases outside the gene matches: 6. This CDR3 has 19 residues. Here the CDR3 DNA reads TGTGCCAGCAGCTTAGATGGGGACAGGGACCGCTCTGGGGCCAACGTCCTGACTTTC. This translates into CASSLDGDRDRSGANVLTF. The full variable domain, rest sourced from reference TRBV11-2 and TRBJ2-6, is EAGVAQSPRYKIIEKRQSVAFWCNPISGHATLYWYQQILGQGPKLLIQFQNNGVVDDSQLPKDRFSAERLKGVDSTLKIQPAKLEDSAVYLCASSLDGDRDRSGANVLTFGAGSRLTVL.

The J gene is TRBJ2-1, the V gene TRBV29-1; possible D gene TRBD2, 5 bases. Trimming took 1 base from V and 0 from J, leaving 10 bases between them. CDR1 is SQVTM and CDR2 is ANQGSEA in the germline V gene. CDR3 length: 15 residues. CDR3 in amino acids: CSVEVRGSSYNEQFF. Here the CDR3 DNA reads TGCAGCGTTGAAGTTCGTGGGAGCTCCTACAATGAGCAGTTCTTC.

CDR3 protein: CAWSVVGGTEAFF. CDR3 bases: TGTGCCTGGAGTGTAGTGGGCGGCACTGAAGCTTTCTTT. This sequence joins TRBV30 and TRBJ1-1; no firm D call. The germline CDR1 and CDR2 sequences are GTSNPN and SVGIG (reference sequence). Trimming took 0 bases from V and 4 from J, leaving 9 bases between them. This CDR3 region has 13 residues. Complete variable domain (other parts from reference TRBV30 and TRBJ1-1): SQTIHQWPATLVQPVGSPLSLECTVEGTSNPNLYWYRQAAGRGLQLLFYSVGIGQISSEVPQNLSASRPQDRQFILSSKKLLLSDSGFYLCAWSVVGGTEAFFGQGTRLTVV.

The chain joins TRBV5-1 to TRBJ1-3; TRBD1 might be the D (5 bases). V dropped 4 bases and J dropped 3 bases, with 14 bases sitting between them. Looked up from germline, CDR1 is SGHRS and CDR2 is YFSETQ. This CDR3 contains 15 residues. The CDR3 protein is CASSQGRGDGNTIYF. CDR3 nucleotide sequence: TGCGCCAGCAGCCAGGGACGGGGCGATGGAAACACCATATATTTT.